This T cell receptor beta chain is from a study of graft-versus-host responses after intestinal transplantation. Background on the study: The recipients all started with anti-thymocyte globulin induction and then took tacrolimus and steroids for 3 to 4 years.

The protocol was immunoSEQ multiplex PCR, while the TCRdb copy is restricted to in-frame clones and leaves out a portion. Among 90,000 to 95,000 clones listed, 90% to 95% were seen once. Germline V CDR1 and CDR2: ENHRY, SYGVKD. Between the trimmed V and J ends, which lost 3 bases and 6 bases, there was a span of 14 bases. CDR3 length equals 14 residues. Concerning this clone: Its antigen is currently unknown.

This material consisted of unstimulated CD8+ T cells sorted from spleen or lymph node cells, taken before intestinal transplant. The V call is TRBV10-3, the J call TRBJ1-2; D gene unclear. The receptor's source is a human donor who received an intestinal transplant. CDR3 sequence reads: CAISDRDSPDGYTF. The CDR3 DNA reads TGTGCCATCAGTGACCGGGATTCCCCCGATGGCTACACCTTC.